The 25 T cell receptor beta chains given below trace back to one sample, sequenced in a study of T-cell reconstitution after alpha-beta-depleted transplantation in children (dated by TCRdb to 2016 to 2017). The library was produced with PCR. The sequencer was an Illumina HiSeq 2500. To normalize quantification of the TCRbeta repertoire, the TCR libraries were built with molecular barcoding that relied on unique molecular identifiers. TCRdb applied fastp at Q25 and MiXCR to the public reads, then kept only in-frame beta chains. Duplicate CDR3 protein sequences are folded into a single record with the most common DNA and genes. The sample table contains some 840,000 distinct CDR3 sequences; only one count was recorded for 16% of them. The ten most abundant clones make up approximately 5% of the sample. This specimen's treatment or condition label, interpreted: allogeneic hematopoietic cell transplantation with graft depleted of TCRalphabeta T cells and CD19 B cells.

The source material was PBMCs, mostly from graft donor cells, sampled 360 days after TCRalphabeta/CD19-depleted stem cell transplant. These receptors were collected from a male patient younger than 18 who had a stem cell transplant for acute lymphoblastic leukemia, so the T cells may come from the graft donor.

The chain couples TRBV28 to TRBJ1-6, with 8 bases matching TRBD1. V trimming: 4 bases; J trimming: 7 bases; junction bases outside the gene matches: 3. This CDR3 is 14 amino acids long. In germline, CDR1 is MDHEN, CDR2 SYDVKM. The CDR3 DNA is TGTGCCAGCAGTTACGGACAGGGAAATTCACCCCTCCACTTT. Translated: CASSYGQGNSPLHF.

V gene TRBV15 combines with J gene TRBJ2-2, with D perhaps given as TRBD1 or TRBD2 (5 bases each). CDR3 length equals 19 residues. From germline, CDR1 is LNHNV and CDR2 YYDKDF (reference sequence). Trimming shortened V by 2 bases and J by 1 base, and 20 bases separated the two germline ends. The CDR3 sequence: CATSRSPGTVGWNTGELFF. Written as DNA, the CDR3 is TGTGCCACCAGCAGATCCCCGGGGACCGTCGGATGGAACACCGGGGAGCTGTTTTTT.

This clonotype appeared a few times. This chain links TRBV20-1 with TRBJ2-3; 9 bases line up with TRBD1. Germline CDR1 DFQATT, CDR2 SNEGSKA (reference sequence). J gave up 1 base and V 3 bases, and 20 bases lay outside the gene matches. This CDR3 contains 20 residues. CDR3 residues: CSASGPTRDREPSRTDTQYF. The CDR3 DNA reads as TGCAGTGCTAGCGGTCCCACCAGGGACAGGGAACCCTCTCGCACAGATACGCAGTATTTT.

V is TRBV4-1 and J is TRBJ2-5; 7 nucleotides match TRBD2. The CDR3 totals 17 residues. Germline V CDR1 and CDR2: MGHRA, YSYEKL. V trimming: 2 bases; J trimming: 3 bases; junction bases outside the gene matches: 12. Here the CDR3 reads CASSQLGLDFFKETQYF. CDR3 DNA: TGCGCCAGCAGCCAACTAGGACTAGACTTCTTTAAAGAGACCCAGTACTTC.

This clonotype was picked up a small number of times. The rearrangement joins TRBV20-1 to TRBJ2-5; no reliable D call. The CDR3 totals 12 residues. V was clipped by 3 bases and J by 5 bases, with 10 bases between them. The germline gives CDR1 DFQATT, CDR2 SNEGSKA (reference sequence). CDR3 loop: CSASRPPETQYF. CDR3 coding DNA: TGCAGTGCTAGCCGGCCTCCGGAGACCCAGTACTTC.

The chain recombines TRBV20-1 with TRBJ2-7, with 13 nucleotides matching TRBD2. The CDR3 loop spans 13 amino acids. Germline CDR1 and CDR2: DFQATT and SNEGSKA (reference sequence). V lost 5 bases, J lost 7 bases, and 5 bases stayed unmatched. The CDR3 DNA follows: TGCAGTGCTTTCCCGGGACTAGCGGGAGAGCAGTACTTC. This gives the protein CSAFPGLAGEQYF.

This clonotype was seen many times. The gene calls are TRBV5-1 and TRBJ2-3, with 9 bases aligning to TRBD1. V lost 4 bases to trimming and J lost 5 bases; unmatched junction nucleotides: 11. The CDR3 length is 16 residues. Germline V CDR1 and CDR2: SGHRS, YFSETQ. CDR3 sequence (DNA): TGCGCCAGCAGCCGGGGCGGGACAGGGAGAGGAGATACGCAGTATTTT. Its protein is CASSRGGTGRGDTQYF.

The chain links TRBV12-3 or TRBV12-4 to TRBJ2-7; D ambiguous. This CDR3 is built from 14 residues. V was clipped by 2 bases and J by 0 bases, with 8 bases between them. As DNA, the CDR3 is TGTGCCAGCAGTTTAAAGGCCAGCTCCTACGAGCAGTACTTC. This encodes CASSLKASSYEQYF.

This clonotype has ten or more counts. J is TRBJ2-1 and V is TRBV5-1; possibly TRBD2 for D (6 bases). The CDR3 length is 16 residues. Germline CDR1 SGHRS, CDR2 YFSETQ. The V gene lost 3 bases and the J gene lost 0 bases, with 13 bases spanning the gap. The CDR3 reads CASSWEASYSYNEQFF. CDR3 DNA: TGCGCCAGCAGCTGGGAGGCCTCCTACTCCTACAATGAGCAGTTCTTC.

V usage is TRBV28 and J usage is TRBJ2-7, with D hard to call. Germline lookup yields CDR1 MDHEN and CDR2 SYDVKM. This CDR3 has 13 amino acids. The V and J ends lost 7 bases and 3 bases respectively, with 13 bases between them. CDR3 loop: CASIDDSYYEQYF. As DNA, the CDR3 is TGTGCCAGCATCGACGACTCTTACTACGAGCAGTACTTC.

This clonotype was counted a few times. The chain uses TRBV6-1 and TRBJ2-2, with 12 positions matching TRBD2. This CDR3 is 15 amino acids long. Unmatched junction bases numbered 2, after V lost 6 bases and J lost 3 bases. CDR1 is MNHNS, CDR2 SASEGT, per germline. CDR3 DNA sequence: TGTGCCAGCAGGTCTAGCGGGAGGGACACCGGGGAGCTGTTTTTT. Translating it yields CASRSSGRDTGELFF.

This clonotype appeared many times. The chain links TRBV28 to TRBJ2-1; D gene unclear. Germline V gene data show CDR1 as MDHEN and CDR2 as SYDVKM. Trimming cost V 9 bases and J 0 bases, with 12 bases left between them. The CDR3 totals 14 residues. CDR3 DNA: TGTGCCAGGAGCAGCCTAAGCTCCTACAATGAGCAGTTCTTC. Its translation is CARSSLSSYNEQFF.

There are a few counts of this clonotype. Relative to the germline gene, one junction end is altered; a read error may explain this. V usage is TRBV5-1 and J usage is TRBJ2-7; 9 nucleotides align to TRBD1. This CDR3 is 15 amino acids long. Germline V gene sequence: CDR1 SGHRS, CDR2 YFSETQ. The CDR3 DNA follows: TGCACCAGCAGCTTGGGATTGGGACAGGGCTACGAGCAGTACTTC. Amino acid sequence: CTSSLGLGQGYEQYF.

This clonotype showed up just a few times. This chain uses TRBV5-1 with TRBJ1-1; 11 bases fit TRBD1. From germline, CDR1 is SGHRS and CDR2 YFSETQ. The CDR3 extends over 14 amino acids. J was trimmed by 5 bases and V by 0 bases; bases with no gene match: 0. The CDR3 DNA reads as TGCGCCAGCAGCTTGGGGGACAGGGGGACTGAAGCTTTCTTT. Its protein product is CASSLGDRGTEAFF.

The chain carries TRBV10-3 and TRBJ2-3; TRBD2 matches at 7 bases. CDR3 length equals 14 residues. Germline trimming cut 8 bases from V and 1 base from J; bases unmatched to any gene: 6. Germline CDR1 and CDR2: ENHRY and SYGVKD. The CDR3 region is CAIASGFRTDTQYF. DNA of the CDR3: TGTGCCATCGCTAGCGGTTTCCGCACAGATACGCAGTATTTT.

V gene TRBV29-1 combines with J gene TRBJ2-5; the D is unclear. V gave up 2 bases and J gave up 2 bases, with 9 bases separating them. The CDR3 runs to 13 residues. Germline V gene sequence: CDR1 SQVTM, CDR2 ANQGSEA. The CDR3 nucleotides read TGCAGCGTTGAAAGGCCTCTACAAGAGACCCAGTACTTC. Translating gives CSVERPLQETQYF.

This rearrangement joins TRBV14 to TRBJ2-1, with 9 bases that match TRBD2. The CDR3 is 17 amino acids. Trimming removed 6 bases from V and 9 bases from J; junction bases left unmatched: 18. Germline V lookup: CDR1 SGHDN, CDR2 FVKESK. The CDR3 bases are TGTGCCAGCAGTATAAGGGAGCCAGCGGGAGGACGGGGTGAGCAGTTCTTC. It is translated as CASSIREPAGGRGEQFF.

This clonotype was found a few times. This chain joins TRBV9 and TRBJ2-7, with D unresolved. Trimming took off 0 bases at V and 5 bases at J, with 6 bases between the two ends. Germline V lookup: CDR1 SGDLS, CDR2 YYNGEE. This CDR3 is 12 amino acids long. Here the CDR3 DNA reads TGTGCCAGCAGCGTAGACCTGGACGAGCAGTACTTC. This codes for CASSVDLDEQYF.

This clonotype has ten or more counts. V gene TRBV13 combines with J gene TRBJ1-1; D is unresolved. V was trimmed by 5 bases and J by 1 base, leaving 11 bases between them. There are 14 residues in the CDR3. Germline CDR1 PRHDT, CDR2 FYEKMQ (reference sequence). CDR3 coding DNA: TGTGCCAGCAGCCTCCGGACGGGGAACACTGAAGCTTTCTTT. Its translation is CASSLRTGNTEAFF.

CDR3: CASSQERRGIGTEAFF. The CDR3 coding sequence is TGCGCCAGCAGCCAAGAACGTCGGGGGATAGGTACTGAAGCTTTCTTT. The chain has TRBV4-1 and TRBJ1-1, with D perhaps matching TRBD1 (5 bases). CDR1 is MGHRA and CDR2 is YSYEKL in the germline V gene. The CDR3 is made up of 16 amino acids. Trimming removed 0 bases from V and 5 bases from J, with 16 bases in between.

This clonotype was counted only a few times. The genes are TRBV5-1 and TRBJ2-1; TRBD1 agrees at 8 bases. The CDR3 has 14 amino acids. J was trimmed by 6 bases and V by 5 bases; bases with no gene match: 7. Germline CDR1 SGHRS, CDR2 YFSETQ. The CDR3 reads CASRLTGTGNEQFF. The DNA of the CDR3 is TGCGCCAGCAGACTAACCGGGACAGGCAATGAGCAGTTCTTC.

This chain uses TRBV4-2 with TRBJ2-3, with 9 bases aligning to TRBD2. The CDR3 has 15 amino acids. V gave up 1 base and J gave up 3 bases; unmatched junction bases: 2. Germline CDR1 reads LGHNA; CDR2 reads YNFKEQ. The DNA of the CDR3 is TGTGCCAGCAGCCAAGTGCTAGCGGGAACAGATACGCAGTATTTT. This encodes CASSQVLAGTDTQYF.

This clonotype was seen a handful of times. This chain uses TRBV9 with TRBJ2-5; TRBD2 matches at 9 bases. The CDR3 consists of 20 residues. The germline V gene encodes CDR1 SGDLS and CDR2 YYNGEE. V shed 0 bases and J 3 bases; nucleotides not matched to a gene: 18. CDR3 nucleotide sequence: TGTGCCAGCAGCGTAGCCGGCGTACGACTAGCGGCGAATGCGGAAGAGACCCAGTACTTC. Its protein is CASSVAGVRLAANAEETQYF.

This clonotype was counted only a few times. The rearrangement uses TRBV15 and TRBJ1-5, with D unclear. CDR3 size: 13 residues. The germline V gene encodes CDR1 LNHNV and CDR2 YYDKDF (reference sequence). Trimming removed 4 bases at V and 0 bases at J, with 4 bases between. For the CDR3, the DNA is TGTGCCACCAGCAAGGATAGCAATCAGCCCCAGCATTTT. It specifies CATSKDSNQPQHF.

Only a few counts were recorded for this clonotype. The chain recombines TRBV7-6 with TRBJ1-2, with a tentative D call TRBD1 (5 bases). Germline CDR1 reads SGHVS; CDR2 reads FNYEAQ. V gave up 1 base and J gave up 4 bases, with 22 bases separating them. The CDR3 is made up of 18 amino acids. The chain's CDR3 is CASSLVGLGRHHFYGYTF. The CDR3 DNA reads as TGTGCCAGCAGCTTAGTCGGGCTGGGGCGCCACCATTTCTATGGCTACACCTTC.